This TCR beta chain was observed in a study of post-analysis software for immune sequencing data. Study findings and constraints: Relative to controls, patients with multiple sclerosis showed significantly lower normalized Chao1 diversity.

This clonotype was seen only a few times. Antigen specificity is unknown. Libraries were made from TCR beta cDNA, and they carried unique molecular identifiers. MiXCR, applied by TCRdb to the PCR reads, yields one record per CDR3 protein. The data contain 650,000 to 850,000 distinct CDR3 sequences, about 45% of them seen just once; the ten biggest clones take up approximately 5%. The sequencing sample was made of blood. This TCR derives from a girl between 10 and 17 years old with multiple sclerosis.

DNA for the CDR3: TGTGCCAGCAGTTTTCTAGCGGAGAAGGGAGAGACCCAGTACTTC. Amino acids: CASSFLAEKGETQYF. The chain employs TRBV6-6 and TRBJ2-5; 7 bases are shared with TRBD2. J gave up 4 bases and V 4 bases, and 9 bases lay outside the gene matches. The V gene's germline CDR1 is MNHNY and CDR2 SVGAGI (reference sequence). CDR3 length equals 15 residues.